This T cell receptor (beta chain) was sequenced in a study of human T cells and chemical hapten exposure. General study findings and limits: Donors in the study had alopecia, meaning their immune response may differ from healthy people's.

The table lists this clonotype with many counts. No antigen is known for it. MiXCR, applied by TCRdb to the RACE reads, yields one record per CDR3 protein. The sample includes about 260,000 distinct CDR3 sequences, more than 6.5% of them seen just once. The CDR3 is 13 residues long. V gave up 1 base and J gave up 5 bases, with 6 bases separating them. The germline V gene encodes CDR1 SGHTA and CDR2 FQGNSA. Time point denoted: pre-sensitization, week 0. Described treatment: therapeutic diphenylcyclopropenone sensitization with weekly scalp DPC. The sequencing here drew on whole blood, taken in connection with sensitization to the hapten diphenylcyclopropenone (DPC). The chain employs TRBV7-2 and TRBJ1-5, with D unclear. The clonotype comes from a woman aged 40 to 49 with alopecia areata. Some clones in this sample may be carry-over from other donors' samples. The CDR3 nucleotides are TGTGCCAGCAGCTTAGAGGCCGATCAGCCCCAGCATTTT. This translates into CASSLEADQPQHF.